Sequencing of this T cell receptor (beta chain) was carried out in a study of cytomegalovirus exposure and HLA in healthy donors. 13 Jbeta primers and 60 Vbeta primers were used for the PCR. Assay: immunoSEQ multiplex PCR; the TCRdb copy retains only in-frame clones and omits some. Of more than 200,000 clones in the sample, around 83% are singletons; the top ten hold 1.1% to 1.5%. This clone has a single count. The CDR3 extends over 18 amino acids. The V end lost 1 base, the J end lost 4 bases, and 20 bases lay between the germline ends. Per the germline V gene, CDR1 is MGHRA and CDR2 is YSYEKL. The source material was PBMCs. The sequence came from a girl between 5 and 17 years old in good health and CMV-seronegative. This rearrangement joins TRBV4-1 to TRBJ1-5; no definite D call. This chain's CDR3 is CASSQVLSTASTNQPQHF. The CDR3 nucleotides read TGCGCCAGCAGCCAAGTTTTATCCACAGCCAGTACGAATCAGCCCCAGCATTTT.